This section outlines one TCR beta chain sequence together with its context. It lacks a known antigen. No per-base quality is available; no much larger clone lies one base away. The source of the sample is a study of CD8 T cells in Susac syndrome (dated by TCRdb to about 2019). About the full investigation: The study used repertoire sequencing to test whether antigen drove CD8+ T cell activation and differentiation in Susac syndrome.

Peripheral blood CD8+ and CD4+ T cells from healthy donors, Susac syndrome patients and multiple sclerosis patients were profiled by high-throughput TCR beta sequencing. Healthy donors were age- and sex-matched controls. Bulk CD8+ and CD4+ T cells were purified magnetically by negative isolation, whereas CD8+ TEMRA cells were enriched by FACS. Blood was collected in EDTA tubes and processed within 24 hours, with PBMCs isolated through density gradient centrifugation. PBMCs intended for TCR sequencing were frozen in liquid nitrogen and were later thawed in a 37 degrees C water bath. A purity of at least 90% was achieved for sorted or isolated CD4+, CD8+ and CD8+ TEMRA cells. What the work shows at the level of the full study, not this receptor alone: The number of individuals in the TCR sequencing and HLA analysis was acknowledged as relatively small.

RNA was extracted with the RNeasy kit and about 0.5 to 1 ug was reverse transcribed using random hexamers. The immunoSEQ multiplex PCR assay, which covers 54 Vbeta and 13 Jbeta segments, was used to amplify TCR beta CDR3 regions. PCR amplification bias was corrected by using a synthetic template baseline for primer optimization and computational correction. The published analysis was carried out like this. Reads were assigned to V, D and J genes according to IMGT and analyzed in immunoSEQ Analyzer, with only productive sequences retained. Clonality was computed as one minus Shannon entropy normalized by log2 of the number of productive unique sequences. For each patient and control, public and private clones were evaluated within the 100 most prevalent clones. Susac-specific clones were defined as absent from healthy and MS cohorts, over a thousand published viral clones and other ImmuneACCESS disease sequences. The public sequencing data were trimmed at Q25 with fastp and processed into clonotypes with MiXCR by TCRdb, which kept only in-frame beta chains. A single entry per CDR3 protein holds the most common genes and DNA from its merged rows. The V and J calls were determined by TCRdb, not by the authors. This sample is represented by some 190,000 distinct CDR3 sequences; about 93% of them were singletons. 0.1% of the sample comes from the top ten.

Including cysteine and phenylalanine, the CDR3 has 13 amino acids. Only the CDR3 portion is preserved as DNA: 39 bases, with reading frame beginning at the first base. Based on the germline V gene, the CDR1 and CDR2 sequences are SGHRS and YFSETQ. V drops 4 bases and J drops 8 bases, leaving 15 bases in between. This receptor chain uses TRBV5-1 and TRBJ1-2, with a tentative D gene TRBD1 over 6 matching bases. The sequence was collected from a human donor in good health. The sequenced sample consisted of CD4+ T cells from PBMCs. The CDR3 region reads CASSTFGGEGYTF. The DNA reads TGCGCCAGCAGCACGTTCGGGGGCGAGGGCTACACCTTC.